The source of this T cell receptor beta chain is a study of cytomegalovirus exposure and HLA in healthy donors. Study results and caveats: The study carried out a later analysis of TCR beta sequences. It associated some 17,000 of them with specific HLA alleles at a false discovery rate of 0.05. Rare TCR sequences dominated, though some public TCRs recurred in many donors. In a later analysis, CMV-associated beta chains were mostly HLA-associated, it appeared. Among TCR beta chains, those listed as cytomegalovirus-associated numbered some 160.

Per the germline V gene, CDR1 is SGDLS and CDR2 is YYNGEE. The CDR3 contains 17 residues. V was pared by 4 bases and J by 8 bases, with 10 bases of the junction left unmatched. 13 Jbeta primers and 60 Vbeta primers were used for the PCR. Libraries were prepared by immunoSEQ multiplex PCR; TCRdb keeps only in-frame clonotypes and omits some of them. Among about 130,000 clones listed, 50% to 75% were seen once. Concerning this clone itself: What it recognizes is unknown.

Sample: PBMCs. The TCR comes from a woman in her forties in good health and CMV-seronegative. This chain links TRBV9 with TRBJ2-1, with TRBD2 identical over 15 bases. The CDR3: CASSSGLAGGLSDEQFF. The CDR3 DNA reads as TGTGCCAGCAGCTCAGGACTAGCGGGGGGGCTGAGCGATGAGCAGTTCTTC.